The 20 T cell receptor beta chains below come from one sample, sequenced in a study of shared clonotypes between healthy human individuals. Only in-frame clones appear in the TCRdb table, and some are missing; sequencing was by immunoSEQ multiplex PCR. The sample holds about 480,000 clones; about 75% are singletons and the top ten take around 12%. Sequencing was carried out using PBMCs. All receptors derive from a woman aged 40-49 years in good health. Some clones in this sample may be carry-over from other donors' samples.

The rearrangement uses TRBV5-4 and TRBJ1-2; D unclear. Germline CDR1 and CDR2: SGHNT and YYREEE (reference sequence). Trimming shortened V by 4 bases and J by 4 bases, and 11 bases separated the two germline ends. The CDR3 contains 13 residues. The CDR3 spells CASSASVVYGYTF. CDR3 bases: TGTGCCAGCAGCGCCAGTGTCGTCTATGGCTACACCTTC.

The chain has TRBV7-2 and TRBJ2-1, with D unclear. The CDR3 contains 14 residues. Trimming removed 1 base from V and 0 bases from J, with 4 bases in between. CDR1 and CDR2 (germline): SGHTA, FQGNSA. CDR3 protein: CASSLGLSYNEQFF. CDR3 DNA: TGTGCCAGCAGCTTAGGACTCTCCTACAATGAGCAGTTCTTC.

The chain joins TRBV28 to TRBJ2-7; a weak D match, TRBD2 (6 bases). V was trimmed by 3 bases and J by 1 base, leaving 13 bases between them. This CDR3 has 15 amino acids. CDR1 and CDR2 (germline): MDHEN, SYDVKM. Here the CDR3 reads CASSFGVAGSYEQYF. In DNA, the CDR3 is TGTGCCAGCAGTTTCGGCGTGGCGGGATCCTACGAGCAGTACTTC.

In its sample, this clone ranks as medium-sized. In the same sample, other DNA sequences code for this CDR3. The V call is TRBV29-1, the J call TRBJ2-4; D might be TRBD1 or TRBD2, each matching 5 bases. The CDR3 consists of 12 residues. CDR1 and CDR2 (germline): SQVTM, ANQGSEA. Trimming took 7 bases from V and 3 from J, leaving 10 bases between them. CDR3 DNA sequence: TGCAGCGGGGGGAGTGGCAAAAACATTCAGTACTTC. It translates to CSGGSGKNIQYF.

Comment on this clone: One end of the junction does not line up with germline, which may come from a read error. Written as DNA, the CDR3 is TGTGCCAGCAGCGTAGCCGGGACAGCAGACTACGAGCAGTACTTC. Residues: CASSVAGTADYEQYF. The chain joins TRBV7-6 to TRBJ2-7, with 7 nucleotides matching TRBD1. This CDR3 is built from 15 residues. Germline V gene lookup returns CDR1 SGHVS and CDR2 FNYEAQ. Variable domain in full (rest from reference TRBV7-6 and TRBJ2-7): GAGVSQSPRYKVTKRGQDVALRCDPISGHVSLYWYRQALGQGPEFLTYFNYEAQQDKSGLPNDRFSAERPEGSISTLTIQRTEQRDSAMYRCASSVAGTADYEQYFGPGTRLTVT.

The V gene is TRBV10-2, the J gene TRBJ2-5, with 7 positions matching TRBD1. V shed 2 bases and J 4 bases; nucleotides not matched to a gene: 7. The CDR3 is made up of 15 amino acids. The germline V gene encodes CDR1 WSHSY and CDR2 SAAADI. CDR3 loop: CASSERGTGVETQYF. CDR3 bases: TGCGCCAGCAGTGAGAGGGGTACAGGGGTAGAGACCCAGTACTTC.

This clone was recorded only once. This chain uses TRBV7-9 with TRBJ2-3, with 14 positions matching TRBD2. V lost 5 bases, J lost 0 bases, and 7 bases stayed unmatched. The CDR3 runs 18 residues. Looked up from germline, CDR1 is SEHNR and CDR2 is FQNEAQ (reference sequence). The CDR3 region has the DNA TGTGCCAGCAGCCCAACTGGGACTAGCGGGAGTAGCACAGATACGCAGTATTTT. Protein product: CASSPTGTSGSSTDTQYF.

This sequence joins TRBV28 and TRBJ2-2; 14 positions agree with TRBD2. This CDR3 region has 16 residues. J lost 7 bases, V lost 6 bases, and 7 bases had no gene match. Germline V gene lookup returns CDR1 MDHEN and CDR2 SYDVKM. CDR3 coding DNA: TGTGCCAGCAGGGGGGCCGGGACTAGCGGGAGCGGGGAGCTGTTTTTT. It codes for CASRGAGTSGSGELFF.

V is TRBV27 and J is TRBJ1-5, with a weak D call TRBD1 (5 bases). This CDR3 contains 13 residues. Germline assignment: CDR1 MNHEY and CDR2 SMNVEV (reference sequence). Trimming shortened V by 3 bases and J by 5 bases, and 8 bases separated the two germline ends. This CDR3 reads CASSLGGYQPQHF. For the CDR3, the DNA is TGTGCCAGCAGTTTGGGGGGTTATCAGCCCCAGCATTTT.

V gene TRBV5-4 combines with J gene TRBJ1-1; D unclear. Trimming cost V 3 bases and J 2 bases, with 8 bases left between them. The germline CDR1 and CDR2 sequences are SGHNT and YYREEE (reference sequence). This CDR3 spans 13 amino acids. The CDR3 sequence is CASSSDINTEAFF. CDR3 coding DNA: TGTGCCAGCAGCTCTGACATTAACACTGAAGCTTTCTTT.

This clone was detected a few times. The rearrangement links TRBV27 to TRBJ1-2, with 7 positions matching TRBD1. This CDR3 spans 14 amino acids. V lost 9 bases, J lost 7 bases, and 14 bases stayed unmatched. Looked up from germline, CDR1 is MNHEY and CDR2 is SMNVEV (reference sequence). CDR3 sequence: CASRRDTTGVGYTF. In DNA form, the CDR3 reads TGTGCCAGTCGAAGGGACACTACAGGGGTTGGCTACACCTTC.

This clone was detected only once. The chain employs TRBV25-1 and TRBJ2-2; D gene ambiguous. Germline CDR1 MGHDK, CDR2 SYGVNS. Trimming took 3 bases from V and 1 from J, leaving 12 bases between them. The CDR3 is made up of 16 amino acids. CDR3 nucleotides: TGTGCCAGCAGTGATCCGAGGACGGGGAACACCGGGGAGCTGTTTTTT. Protein product: CASSDPRTGNTGELFF.

This chain uses TRBV21-1 with TRBJ2-2; the table's D call of TRBD1 was not tested on the DNA. TRBV21-1 constitutes a pseudogene. This CDR3 is 18 amino acids long. The CDR3 DNA is TGTGCCAGCAGCCGCTCATCCAGGGGATCGGCGAACACCGGGGAGCTGTTTTTT. The encoded protein is CASSRSSRGSANTGELFF.

The chain couples TRBV11-2 to TRBJ1-6; D not certain. V dropped 8 bases and J dropped 7 bases, with 24 bases sitting between them. Per germline, CDR1 SGHAT and CDR2 FQNNGV. The CDR3 is 17 amino acids. The CDR3: CASPPGDPAGKNSPLHF. As DNA, the CDR3 is TGTGCCAGCCCGCCTGGGGATCCCGCCGGGAAAAATTCACCCCTCCACTTT.

The chain recombines TRBV15 with TRBJ2-3; 9 nucleotides align to TRBD2. The CDR3 runs to 14 residues. Per germline, CDR1 LNHNV and CDR2 YYDKDF (reference sequence). Trimming took 8 bases from V and 0 from J; bases not matched to a gene: 3. In DNA form, the CDR3 reads TGTGCCACCCTGGGACTAGCAAGCACAGATACGCAGTATTTT. It codes for CATLGLASTDTQYF. The variable domain in full, completed from reference TRBV15 and TRBJ2-3, reads DAMVIQNPRYQVTQFGKPVTLSCSQTLNHNVMYWYQQKSSQAPKLLFHYYDKDFNNEADTPDNFQSRRPNTSFCFLDIRSPGLGDTAMYLCATLGLASTDTQYFGPGTRLTVL.

The V gene is TRBV28, the J gene TRBJ2-1; 14 positions agree with TRBD2. Germline loops: CDR1 MDHEN, CDR2 SYDVKM. This CDR3 has 15 amino acids. With V trimmed by 1 base and J by 13 bases, 6 bases remained unmatched. CDR3 DNA: TGTGCCAGCAGTTTATCTGGACTAGCGGGAGGAAACCAGTTCTTC. Its protein is CASSLSGLAGGNQFF.

This chain joins TRBV19 and TRBJ2-1, with D tentatively TRBD2 (6 bases). CDR1 is LNHDA, CDR2 SQIVND, per germline (reference sequence). The CDR3 consists of 13 residues. Trimming took 2 bases from V and 8 from J, leaving 10 bases between them. The CDR3 reads CASSITREDEQFF. The DNA of the CDR3 is TGTGCCAGTAGTATAACGCGGGAAGATGAGCAGTTCTTC. The full variable domain, with the rest looked up from reference TRBV19 and TRBJ2-1, is DGGITQSPKYLFRKEGQNVTLSCEQNLNHDAMYWYRQDPGQGLRLIYYSQIVNDFQKGDIAEGYSVSREKKESFPLTVTSAQKNPTAFYLCASSITREDEQFFGPGTRLTVL.

For this clone: An end of the junction does not agree with germline; a read error may underlie this. V usage is TRBV2 and J usage is TRBJ1-5; D is possibly TRBD1 (6 bases). The CDR3 loop spans 15 amino acids. Germline loops: CDR1 SNHLY, CDR2 FYNNEI. Here the CDR3 reads CAGSEGGFSNQHQHF. CDR3 DNA: TGTGCCGGCAGTGAAGGGGGATTTAGCAATCAGCACCAGCATTTT.

This chain links TRBV7-6 with TRBJ2-3; D is uncertain. Germline CDR1 is SGHVS and CDR2 is FNYEAQ. This CDR3 is built from 15 residues. Trimming removed 3 bases from V and 2 bases from J, with 12 bases in between. CDR3 residues: CASSLRSPFTDTQYF. CDR3 DNA: TGTGCCAGCAGCTTGAGGTCGCCTTTCACAGATACGCAGTATTTT.

J is TRBJ2-3 and V is TRBV15; 8 bases line up with TRBD1. CDR1 LNHNV and CDR2 YYDKDF come from the germline V gene (reference sequence). The J segment lost 1 base and the V segment lost 1 base, leaving 7 bases of the junction unmatched. The CDR3 is 17 residues long. In nucleotides, the CDR3 is TGTGCCACCAGCAGAGGTTCCAGGGGGCTCGGCACAGATACGCAGTATTTT. Translation gives CATSRGSRGLGTDTQYF.